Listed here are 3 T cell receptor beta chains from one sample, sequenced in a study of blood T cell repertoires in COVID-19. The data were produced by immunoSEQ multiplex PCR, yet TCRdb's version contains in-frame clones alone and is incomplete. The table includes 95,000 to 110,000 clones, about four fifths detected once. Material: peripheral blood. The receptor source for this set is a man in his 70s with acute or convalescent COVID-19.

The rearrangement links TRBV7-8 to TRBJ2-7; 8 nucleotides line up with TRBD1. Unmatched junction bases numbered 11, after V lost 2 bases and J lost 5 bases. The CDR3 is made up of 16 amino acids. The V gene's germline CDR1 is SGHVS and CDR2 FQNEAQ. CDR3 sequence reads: CASSLRLRTGTDEQYF. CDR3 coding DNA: TGTGCCAGCAGCTTAAGATTAAGGACAGGGACCGACGAGCAGTACTTC.

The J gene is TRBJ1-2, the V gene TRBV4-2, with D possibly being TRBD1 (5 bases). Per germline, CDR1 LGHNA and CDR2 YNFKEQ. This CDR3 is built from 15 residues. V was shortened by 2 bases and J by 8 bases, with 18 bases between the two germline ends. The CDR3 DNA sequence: TGTGCCAGCAGCCAATTCCCGGGAGACGAGGGGGGCTACACCTTC. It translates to CASSQFPGDEGGYTF.

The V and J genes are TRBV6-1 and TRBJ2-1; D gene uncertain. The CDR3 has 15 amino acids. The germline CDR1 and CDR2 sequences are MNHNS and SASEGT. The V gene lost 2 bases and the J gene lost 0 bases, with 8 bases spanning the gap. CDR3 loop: CASSESWSSYNEQFF. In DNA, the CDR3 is TGTGCCAGCAGTGAAAGTTGGAGCTCCTACAATGAGCAGTTCTTC.